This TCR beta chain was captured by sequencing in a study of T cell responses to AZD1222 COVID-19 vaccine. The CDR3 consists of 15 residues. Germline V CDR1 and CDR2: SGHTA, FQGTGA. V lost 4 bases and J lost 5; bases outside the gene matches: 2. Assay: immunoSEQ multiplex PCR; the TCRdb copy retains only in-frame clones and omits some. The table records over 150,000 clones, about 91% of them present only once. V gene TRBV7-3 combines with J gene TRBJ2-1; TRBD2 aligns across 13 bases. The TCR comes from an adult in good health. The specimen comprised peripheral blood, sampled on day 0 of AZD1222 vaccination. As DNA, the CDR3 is TGTGCCAGCAGCTCAGGACTAGCGGGAGACAATGAGCAGTTCTTC. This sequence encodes CASSSGLAGDNEQFF.